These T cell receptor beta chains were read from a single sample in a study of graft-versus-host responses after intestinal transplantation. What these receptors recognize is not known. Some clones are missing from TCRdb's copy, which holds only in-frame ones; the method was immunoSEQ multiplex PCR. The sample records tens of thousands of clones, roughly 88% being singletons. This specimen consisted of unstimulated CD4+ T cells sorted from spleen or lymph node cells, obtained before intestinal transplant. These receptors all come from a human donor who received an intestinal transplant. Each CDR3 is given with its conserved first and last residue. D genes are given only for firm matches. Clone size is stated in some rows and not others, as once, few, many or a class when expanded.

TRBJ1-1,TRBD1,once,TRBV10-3,TGTGCCATCAGTGACGGGACAGGGGGTCCTGAAGCTTTCTTT,CAISDGTGGPEAFF
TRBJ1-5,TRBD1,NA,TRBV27,TGTGCCAGCAGTCCCATAACAGGGGCGGCGCAGCCCCAGCATTTT,CASSPITGAAQPQHF
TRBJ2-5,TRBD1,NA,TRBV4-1,TGCGCCAGCAGCCTTACCCGGGACAGAAAGACCCAGTACTTC,CASSLTRDRKTQYF
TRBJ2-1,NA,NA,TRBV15,TGTGCCACCAGCAGAGGTCTGGAGCAGTTCTTC,CATSRGLEQFF
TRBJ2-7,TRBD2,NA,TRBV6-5,TGTGCCAGCAGTTTTAGCGGGGGGCACTTCGGCGAGCAGTACTTC,CASSFSGGHFGEQYF
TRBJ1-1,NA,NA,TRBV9,TGTGCCAGCAGCGTAGCTCCGGGGAAGAGCACTGAAGCTTTCTTT,CASSVAPGKSTEAFF
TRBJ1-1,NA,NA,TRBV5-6,TGTGCCAGCGGGGCAGGGTTTCTGAACACTGAAGCTTTCTTT,CASGAGFLNTEAFF
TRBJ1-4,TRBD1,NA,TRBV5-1,TGCGCCAGCAGCGCCACCGGGACAGGGGACGAAAAACTGTTTTTT,CASSATGTGDEKLFF
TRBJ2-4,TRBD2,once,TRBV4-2,TGTGCCAGCAGCCAAGATCCCGGACTAGCGGGGGGCGCGGCCAAAAACATTCAGTACTTC,CASSQDPGLAGGAAKNIQYF
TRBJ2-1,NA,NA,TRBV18,TGTGCCAGCCGCGCACCCAATGAGCAGTTCTTC,CASRAPNEQFF
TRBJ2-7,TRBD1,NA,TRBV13,TGTGCCAGCAGCCCGAAGGACAGGGACTACGAGCAGTACTTC,CASSPKDRDYEQYF
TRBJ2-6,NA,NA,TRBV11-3,TGTGCCAGCAGCTTCGGGAACTCTGGGGCCAACGTCCTGACTTTC,CASSFGNSGANVLTF
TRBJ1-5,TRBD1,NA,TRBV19,TGTGCCAGTAGTAAGGTGGGACAGAGCAATCAGCCCCAGCATTTT,CASSKVGQSNQPQHF
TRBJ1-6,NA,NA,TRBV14,TGTGCCAGCAGCCAGGGAGCCCGCTCCTATAATTCACCCCTCCACTTT,CASSQGARSYNSPLHF
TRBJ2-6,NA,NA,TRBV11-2,TGTGCCAGCAGAAAACTAGGCGGACCCAACGTCCTGACTTTC,CASRKLGGPNVLTF
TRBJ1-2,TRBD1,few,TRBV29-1,TGCAGCGAACGGGGACAGGGCAACTATGGCTACACCTTC,CSERGQGNYGYTF
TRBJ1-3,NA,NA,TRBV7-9,TGTGCCAGCAGCGACACAGGGCTTGGAAACACCATATATTTT,CASSDTGLGNTIYF
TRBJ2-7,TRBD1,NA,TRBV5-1,TGCGCCAGCAGCCGGACAGGGGAGTACGAGCAGTACTTC,CASSRTGEYEQYF
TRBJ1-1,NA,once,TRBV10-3,TGTGCCATCAGTGAGTCGGAGGGTAGGAACACTGAAGCTTTCTTT,CAISESEGRNTEAFF